The 15 T cell receptor beta chains given below trace back to one sample, sequenced in a study of T cell changes during pregnancy in multiple sclerosis. Sequenced by immunoSEQ multiplex PCR; TCRdb stores in-frame clones only, minus some. The repertoire holds roughly 90,000 clones, with approximately 90% as singletons. Material: peripheral blood, obtained before pregnancy. The receptors here all came from a female donor with multiple sclerosis, enrolled in a pregnancy study.

This clone was seen a few times. The chain links TRBV4-3 to TRBJ1-3; tentative D call: TRBD1 (5 bases). From germline, CDR1 is LGHNA and CDR2 YSLEER. This CDR3 is 15 amino acids long. Trimming shortened V by 0 bases and J by 4 bases, and 10 bases separated the two germline ends. The CDR3 loop reads CASSQDVRAGNTIYF. The CDR3 nucleotides are TGCGCCAGCAGCCAAGATGTCAGGGCAGGAAACACCATATATTTT.

This chain connects TRBV5-5 to TRBJ1-6; D may be TRBD1 (5 bases). The germline CDR1 and CDR2 sequences are SGHKS and YYEKEE (reference sequence). The CDR3 runs to 16 residues. Trimming left V 4 bases short and J 0 bases short, with 11 bases between. CDR3 DNA sequence: TGTGCCAGCAGCGGCAGGGCGAGCTCCTATAATTCACCCCTCCACTTT. Its protein is CASSGRASSYNSPLHF.

J is TRBJ2-1 and V is TRBV28, with 7 bases aligning to TRBD2. CDR1 and CDR2 (germline): MDHEN, SYDVKM. Losses at the gene ends were 4 bases for V and 7 bases for J; bases not matched to a gene: 19. There are 18 residues in the CDR3. The chain's CDR3 is CASSSTLGPQAGWNEQFF. The CDR3 region has the DNA TGTGCCAGCAGTTCTACCCTGGGGCCTCAAGCGGGATGGAATGAGCAGTTCTTC.

The chain has TRBV7-8 and TRBJ2-2, with D possibly TRBD2 on 5 matching bases. The germline V gene encodes CDR1 SGHVS and CDR2 FQNEAQ. The CDR3 contains 15 residues. V shed 3 bases and J shed 5 bases, with 13 bases lying between them. CDR3 sequence reads: CASSLVGPGTGELFF. The CDR3 DNA is TGTGCCAGCAGCTTGGTGGGCCCGGGGACCGGGGAGCTGTTTTTT. The full variable domain, with the rest looked up from reference TRBV7-8 and TRBJ2-2, is GAGVSQSPRYKVAKRGQDVALRCDPISGHVSLFWYQQALGQGPEFLTYFQNEAQLDKSGLPSDRFFAERPEGSVSTLKIQRTQQEDSAVYLCASSLVGPGTGELFFGEGSRLTVL.

The gene calls are TRBV5-1 and TRBJ2-2, with 7 nucleotides matching TRBD2. Germline CDR1 is SGHRS and CDR2 is YFSETQ. V shed 7 bases and J 2 bases; nucleotides not matched to a gene: 8. The CDR3 runs 15 residues. In DNA, the CDR3 is TGCGCCAGCGGAACCTTAGCGGGTAACACCGGGGAGCTGTTTTTT. The encoded protein is CASGTLAGNTGELFF.

V usage is TRBV28 and J usage is TRBJ2-3; 10 bases are shared with TRBD2. The J segment lost 6 bases and the V segment lost 6 bases, leaving 9 bases of the junction unmatched. The CDR3 spans 15 residues. Germline CDR1 reads MDHEN; CDR2 reads SYDVKM. The CDR3: CASSLPPGLADTQYF. The CDR3 region has the DNA TGTGCCAGCAGCCTTCCCCCGGGACTAGCGGATACGCAGTATTTT.

V and J are TRBV18 and TRBJ1-6; tentatively, D is TRBD1 (6 bases). This CDR3 region has 16 residues. The V and J ends lost 4 bases and 0 bases respectively, with 10 bases between them. The germline CDR1 and CDR2 sequences are KGHSH and LQKENI. The CDR3 DNA reads TGTGCCAGCTCACTTGACAGGAGCTCCTATAATTCACCCCTCCACTTT. Amino acid sequence: CASSLDRSSYNSPLHF. Using reference TRBV18 and TRBJ1-6 for the parts outside the CDR3, the full variable domain is NAGVMQNPRHLVRRRGQEARLRCSPMKGHSHVYWYRQLPEEGLKFMVYLQKENIIDESGMPKERFSAEFPKEGPSILRIQQVVRGDSAAYFCASSLDRSSYNSPLHFGNGTRLTVT.

The V and J genes are TRBV29-1 and TRBJ2-2, with 9 bases identical to TRBD2. Trimming took 6 bases from V and 1 from J; bases not matched to a gene: 3. Germline CDR1 SQVTM, CDR2 ANQGSEA. The CDR3 has 14 amino acids. DNA of the CDR3: TGCAGCGTGGCTAGCGGGGTGAACACCGGGGAGCTGTTTTTT. It yields the protein CSVASGVNTGELFF.

This chain links TRBV30 with TRBJ1-4, with D unresolved. The V end was cut by 0 bases, the J end by 8 bases, with 16 bases between. The CDR3 is made up of 15 amino acids. The germline gives CDR1 GTSNPN, CDR2 SVGIG (reference sequence). The CDR3 region is CAWSVGDVRGEKLFF. The CDR3 DNA follows: TGTGCCTGGAGTGTGGGAGACGTCCGCGGGGAAAAACTGTTTTTT.

The rearrangement joins TRBV27 to TRBJ1-2; D is uncertain. CDR1 MNHEY and CDR2 SMNVEV come from the germline V gene (reference sequence). V was cut by 6 bases and J by 2 bases, with 16 bases left in between. The CDR3 runs 15 residues. The CDR3 nucleotides are TGTGCCAGCAGCCCGGCAGACACCTCCAACTATGGCTACACCTTC. Protein: CASSPADTSNYGYTF.

This clone has just a few counts. The chain carries TRBV9 and TRBJ1-1; 7 bases are shared with TRBD1. CDR1 and CDR2 (germline): SGDLS, YYNGEE. The CDR3 is 16 amino acids. V shed 4 bases and J 0 bases; nucleotides not matched to a gene: 9. CDR3: CASSFDREWVNTEAFF. CDR3 coding DNA: TGTGCCAGCAGCTTCGACAGGGAGTGGGTGAACACTGAAGCTTTCTTT.

The V call is TRBV29-1, the J call TRBJ2-2; D is possibly TRBD1 (5 bases). Trimming removed 7 bases from V and 5 bases from J, with 17 bases in between. Germline lookup yields CDR1 SQVTM and CDR2 ANQGSEA. The CDR3 totals 14 residues. CDR3 coding DNA: TGCAGCGCAAAGGGGCAGGGTGGGACCGGGGAGCTGTTTTTT. The encoded protein is CSAKGQGGTGELFF.

This chain connects TRBV6-5 to TRBJ1-1; weak D call: TRBD1 (6 bases). The ends were cut back, 5 bases at V and 1 base at J, with 14 bases in the middle. The CDR3 length is 15 residues. The V gene's germline CDR1 is MNHEY and CDR2 SVGAGI. The CDR3 nucleotides read TGTGCCAGCAGTCCTCCGACAGGTAGGAACACTGAAGCTTTCTTT. Its translation is CASSPPTGRNTEAFF.

The V gene is TRBV5-1, the J gene TRBJ2-3; no clear D. Germline-derived CDR1 and CDR2 are SGHRS and YFSETQ. V was trimmed by 2 bases and J by 2 bases, leaving 9 bases between them. This CDR3 comprises 14 residues. The CDR3 DNA follows: TGCGCCAGCAGCTTTGCGTTGATCACAGATACGCAGTATTTT. Protein: CASSFALITDTQYF.

This sequence joins TRBV27 and TRBJ2-4; TRBD1 is a possible D gene (6 bases). This CDR3 has 18 residues. V lost 6 bases and J 0 bases, leaving 21 bases between the germline ends. Germline loops: CDR1 MNHEY, CDR2 SMNVEV (reference sequence). This CDR3 is CASRKRQDRALAKNIQYF. The CDR3 nucleotides read TGTGCCAGCAGAAAGAGACAGGACCGAGCCCTAGCCAAAAACATTCAGTACTTC.